One and the same sample provided the 12 T cell receptor beta chains below, sequenced in a study of blood T cell repertoires in COVID-19. The table came from immunoSEQ multiplex PCR; TCRdb's copy has only in-frame clones and leaves some out. This sample has fewer than 90,000 clones, with 90% to 95% found just once. Specimen: peripheral blood. These receptors were obtained from a human donor with active COVID-19. The donor label of this sample is uncertain.

This chain uses TRBV5-1 with TRBJ2-4; possible D gene TRBD2, 6 bases. Trimming shortened V by 0 bases and J by 2 bases, and 15 bases separated the two germline ends. The CDR3 extends over 17 amino acids. Germline CDR1 and CDR2: SGHRS and YFSETQ. The CDR3 is CASSLESGRWTKNIQYF. The CDR3 DNA reads TGCGCCAGCAGCTTGGAGAGCGGGCGGTGGACCAAAAACATTCAGTACTTC.

This rearrangement joins TRBV10-3 to TRBJ2-3; TRBD2 matches at 7 bases. J was trimmed by 4 bases and V by 8 bases; bases with no gene match: 12. CDR3 length: 15 amino acids. Germline V CDR1 and CDR2: ENHRY, SYGVKD. CDR3 in amino acids: CAIATGGTSADTQYF. The DNA of the CDR3 is TGTGCCATCGCTACCGGGGGGACCAGCGCAGATACGCAGTATTTT.

V gene TRBV10-3 combines with J gene TRBJ2-7; 14 bases are a match to TRBD2. J lost 4 bases, V lost 10 bases, and 15 bases had no gene match. The CDR3 extends over 17 amino acids. The germline CDR1 and CDR2 sequences are ENHRY and SYGVKD. The CDR3 region is CATPDRLAGGPSYEQYF. The CDR3 DNA sequence: TGTGCCACCCCAGACCGACTAGCGGGAGGGCCCTCTTACGAGCAGTACTTC.

V gene TRBV6-2 or TRBV6-3 combines with J gene TRBJ2-7; TRBD2 aligns across 7 bases. Germline-derived CDR1 and CDR2 are MNHEY and SVGEGT. This CDR3 is 14 amino acids long. After removal of 2 bases from V and 4 bases from J, the junction contained 5 bases not matched to a gene. CDR3 DNA sequence: TGTGCCAGCAGTTACCATGGGGGGGGATACGAGCAGTACTTC. It yields the protein CASSYHGGGYEQYF.

The chain carries TRBV27 and TRBJ2-7; 9 nucleotides align to TRBD1. The CDR3 consists of 14 residues. Germline values: CDR1 MNHEY, CDR2 SMNVEV (reference sequence). Trimming took 3 bases from V and 4 from J; bases not matched to a gene: 4. The CDR3 DNA follows: TGTGCCAGCAGTTTGGACAGGGGACCTTACGAGCAGTACTTC. Its translation is CASSLDRGPYEQYF.

V and J are TRBV2 and TRBJ1-2; D is unclear. V lost 8 bases, J lost 4 bases, and 14 bases lay in between. The CDR3 extends over 13 amino acids. The germline CDR1 and CDR2 sequences are SNHLY and FYNNEI. The chain's CDR3 is CASSAEAGYGYTF. CDR3 coding DNA: TGTGCCAGCTCAGCGGAAGCAGGCTATGGCTACACCTTC.

CDR3 coding DNA: TGTGCCAGTAGTACCCCTCACAGGGGGCGACAGCCCCAGCATTTT. Its protein product is CASSTPHRGRQPQHF. This chain links TRBV19 with TRBJ1-5, with 9 nucleotides matching TRBD1. The CDR3 has 15 amino acids. Germline V lookup: CDR1 LNHDA, CDR2 SQIVND (reference sequence). With V trimmed by 4 bases and J by 7 bases, 8 bases remained unmatched. The entire variable domain, with the rest obtained from reference TRBV19 and TRBJ1-5, is as follows: DGGITQSPKYLFRKEGQNVTLSCEQNLNHDAMYWYRQDPGQGLRLIYYSQIVNDFQKGDIAEGYSVSREKKESFPLTVTSAQKNPTAFYLCASSTPHRGRQPQHFGDGTRLSIL.

The V and J genes are TRBV28 and TRBJ1-3; D not resolved. V gave up 9 bases and J gave up 0 bases, with 18 bases separating them. The CDR3 is 16 residues long. Germline CDR1 MDHEN, CDR2 SYDVKM. CDR3 DNA: TGTGCCAGTACCTACCGAGGAGGGAGCTCTGGAAACACCATATATTTT. This codes for CASTYRGGSSGNTIYF. Together with reference TRBV28 and TRBJ1-3, the CDR3 gives the full variable domain: DVKVTQSSRYLVKRTGEKVFLECVQDMDHENMFWYRQDPGLGLRLIYFSYDVKMKEKGDIPEGYSVSREKKERFSLILESASTNQTSMYLCASTYRGGSSGNTIYFGEGSWLTVV.

The genes are TRBV4-1 and TRBJ2-1; 9 positions agree with TRBD2. Per the germline V gene, CDR1 is MGHRA and CDR2 is YSYEKL. V shed 1 base and J 5 bases; nucleotides not matched to a gene: 6. The CDR3 has 16 amino acids. The CDR3: CASSQGASGANNEQFF. CDR3 sequence (DNA): TGCGCCAGCAGCCAAGGAGCTAGCGGGGCGAACAATGAGCAGTTCTTC.

CDR3 DNA sequence: TGTGCCACCAGATCCCCCAGGGGAAAGGATGAAAAACTGTTTTTT. Translation gives CATRSPRGKDEKLFF. The genes are TRBV24-1 and TRBJ1-4, with TRBD1 as a possible D gene (6 bases). CDR3 length equals 15 residues. Trimming took 7 bases from V and 6 from J, leaving 17 bases between them. Germline assignment: CDR1 KGHDR and CDR2 SFDVKD.

This chain joins TRBV6-2 or TRBV6-3 and TRBJ2-7, with a possible D match to TRBD2 (6 bases). The CDR3 length is 15 residues. Germline-derived CDR1 and CDR2 are MNHEY and SVGEGT. Trimming shortened V by 5 bases and J by 0 bases, and 14 bases separated the two germline ends. In DNA form, the CDR3 reads TGTGCCAGCAGTGGAGCGGGCACCGGCTCCTACGAGCAGTACTTC. It yields the protein CASSGAGTGSYEQYF.

This sequence joins TRBV4-3 and TRBJ1-1; 9 bases align to TRBD1. With 5 bases clipped from V and 3 bases from J, the junction kept 4 bases outside the gene matches. Germline CDR1 and CDR2: LGHNA and YSLEER. CDR3 length: 14 residues. In DNA form, the CDR3 reads TGCGCCAGCAGCTCACAGGGGGCGGACACTGAAGCTTTCTTT. Translating it yields CASSSQGADTEAFF.